This T cell receptor (beta chain) was recorded in a study of shared clonotypes between healthy human individuals. Sequenced by immunoSEQ multiplex PCR; TCRdb stores in-frame clones only, minus some. Of about 1.1 million clones in the sample, approximately 75% were seen once. Germline CDR1 and CDR2: MGHDK and SYGVNS. After removal of 2 bases from V and 4 bases from J, the junction contained 5 bases not matched to a gene. This CDR3 is 17 amino acids long. This TCR was sampled from a man between 18 and 35 years old in good health. Some clones in this sample may be carry-over from other donors' samples. The chain links TRBV25-1 to TRBJ2-3, with 14 bases fitting TRBD2. Sample: memory CD4+ T cells from PBMCs. Subset indicated: CD45RA-negative fraction. CDR3 DNA sequence: TGTGCCAGCAGTGAACAGGGACTAGCGGGAGCAGCAGATACGCAGTATTTT. Translation gives CASSEQGLAGAADTQYF.